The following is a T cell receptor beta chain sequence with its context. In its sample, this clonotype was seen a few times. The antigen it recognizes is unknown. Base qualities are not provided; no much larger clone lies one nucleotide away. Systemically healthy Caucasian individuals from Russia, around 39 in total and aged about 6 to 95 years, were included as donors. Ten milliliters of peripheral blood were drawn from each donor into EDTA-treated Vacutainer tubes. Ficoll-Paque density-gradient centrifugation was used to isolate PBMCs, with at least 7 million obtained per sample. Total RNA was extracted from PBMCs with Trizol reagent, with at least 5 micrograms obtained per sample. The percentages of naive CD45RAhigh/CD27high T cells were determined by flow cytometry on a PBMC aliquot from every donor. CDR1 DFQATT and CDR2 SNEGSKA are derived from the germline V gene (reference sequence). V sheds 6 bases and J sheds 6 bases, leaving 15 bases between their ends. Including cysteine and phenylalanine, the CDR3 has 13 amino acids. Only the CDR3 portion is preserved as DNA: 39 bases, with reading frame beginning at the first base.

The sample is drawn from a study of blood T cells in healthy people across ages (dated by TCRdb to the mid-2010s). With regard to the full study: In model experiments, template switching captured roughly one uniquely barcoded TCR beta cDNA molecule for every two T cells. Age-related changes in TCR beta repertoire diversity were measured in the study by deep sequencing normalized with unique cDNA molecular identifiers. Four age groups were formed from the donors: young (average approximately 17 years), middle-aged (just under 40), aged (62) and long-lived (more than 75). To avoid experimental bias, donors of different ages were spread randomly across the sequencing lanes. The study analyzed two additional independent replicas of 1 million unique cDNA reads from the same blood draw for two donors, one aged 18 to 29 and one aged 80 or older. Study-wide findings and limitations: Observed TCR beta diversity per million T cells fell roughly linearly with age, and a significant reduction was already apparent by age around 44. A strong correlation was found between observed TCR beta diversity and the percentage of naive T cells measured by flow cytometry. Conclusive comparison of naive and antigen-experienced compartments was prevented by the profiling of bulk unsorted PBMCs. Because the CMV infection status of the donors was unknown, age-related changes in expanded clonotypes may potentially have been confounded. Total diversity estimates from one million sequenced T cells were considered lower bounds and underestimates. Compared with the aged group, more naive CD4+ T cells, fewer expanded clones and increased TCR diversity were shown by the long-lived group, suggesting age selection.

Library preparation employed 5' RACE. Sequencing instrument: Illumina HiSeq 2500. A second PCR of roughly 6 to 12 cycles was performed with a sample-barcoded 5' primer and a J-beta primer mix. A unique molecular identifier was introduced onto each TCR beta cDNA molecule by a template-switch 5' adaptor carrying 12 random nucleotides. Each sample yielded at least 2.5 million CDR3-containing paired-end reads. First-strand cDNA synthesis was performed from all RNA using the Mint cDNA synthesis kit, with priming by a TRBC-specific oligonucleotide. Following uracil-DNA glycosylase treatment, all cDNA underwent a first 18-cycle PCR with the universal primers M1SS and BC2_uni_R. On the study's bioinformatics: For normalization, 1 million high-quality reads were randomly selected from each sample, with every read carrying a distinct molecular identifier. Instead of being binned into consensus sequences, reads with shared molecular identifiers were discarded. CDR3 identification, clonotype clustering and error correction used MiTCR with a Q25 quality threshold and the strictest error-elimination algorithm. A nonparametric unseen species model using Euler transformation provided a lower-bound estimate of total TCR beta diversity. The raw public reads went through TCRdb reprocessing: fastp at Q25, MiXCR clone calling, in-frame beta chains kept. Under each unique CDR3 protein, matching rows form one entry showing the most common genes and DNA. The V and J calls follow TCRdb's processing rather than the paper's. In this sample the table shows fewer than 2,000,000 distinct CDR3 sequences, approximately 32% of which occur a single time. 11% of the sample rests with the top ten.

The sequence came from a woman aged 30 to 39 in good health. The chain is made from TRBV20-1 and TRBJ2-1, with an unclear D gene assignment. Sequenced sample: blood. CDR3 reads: CSADLLSPNEQFF. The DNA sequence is TGCAGTGCAGACTTGCTGAGCCCCAATGAGCAGTTCTTC.